This T cell receptor (beta chain) originates from a study of regulatory T cells in long-lasting Graves disease. With iRepertoire HTBI primers and Arm-PCR of CDR3 regions, TCR beta libraries were built. In TCRdb, the multiplex PCR reads were re-called with MiXCR into one record per CDR3 protein. The table includes about 470,000 distinct CDR3 sequences, more than 20% detected once. The CDR3 runs to 15 residues. Germline CDR1 is MNHNS and CDR2 is SASEGT. V was clipped by 6 bases and J by 4 bases; unmatched bases: 7. As for time point: persistent/refractory GD, antithyroid drugs over 5 years with positive TRAb. Following extraction of RNA from PBMCs, that RNA was used to make the TCR library.

The material was peripheral blood mononuclear cells (PBMCs), obtained when the disease was refractory, from a patient treated with antithyroid drugs. J is TRBJ2-2 and V is TRBV6-1, with 8 bases identical to TRBD1. This clonotype was obtained from a female donor with Graves disease. The chain's CDR3 is CASRKTGGLTGELFF. CDR3 sequence (DNA): TGTGCCAGCAGGAAAACAGGGGGGCTCACCGGGGAGCTGTTTTTT.